This T cell receptor (beta chain) was sequenced in a study of blood T cells in healthy people across ages. Study-wide results and caveats: More naive CD4+ cells and higher diversity marked long-lived donors relative to aged donors. Age advanced and TCR beta diversity per million T cells fell, roughly linearly. Nothing was known about donor CMV status, and this possibly confounded expanded clonotype changes.

Concerning this clonotype: The antigen is undetermined.

Alongside a J-beta primer mix, a sample-barcoded 5' primer served in a second PCR lasting roughly 6 to 12 cycles. TCRdb re-analysed the 5' RACE reads in MiXCR, keeping a single row per CDR3 protein. The sample has about 930,000 distinct CDR3 sequences, around 29% seen once. The CDR3 spans 14 residues. Per germline, CDR1 MNHEY and CDR2 SMNVEV (reference sequence). The V and J ends lost 6 bases and 4 bases respectively, with 15 bases between them. These data also formed part of another study, on T cells of mothers and their children. From that paper: The study obtained over 9.5 million TCR beta CDR3 reads per mother and about 3 million per child.

The sequence was collected from a woman aged 35 to 49 in good health. The source material was blood. The V call is TRBV27, the J call TRBJ1-1; D remains ambiguous. The CDR3 DNA reads TGTGCCAGCAGCTTAGGAAATTCGGGCACTGAAGCTTTCTTT. It codes for CASSLGNSGTEAFF.